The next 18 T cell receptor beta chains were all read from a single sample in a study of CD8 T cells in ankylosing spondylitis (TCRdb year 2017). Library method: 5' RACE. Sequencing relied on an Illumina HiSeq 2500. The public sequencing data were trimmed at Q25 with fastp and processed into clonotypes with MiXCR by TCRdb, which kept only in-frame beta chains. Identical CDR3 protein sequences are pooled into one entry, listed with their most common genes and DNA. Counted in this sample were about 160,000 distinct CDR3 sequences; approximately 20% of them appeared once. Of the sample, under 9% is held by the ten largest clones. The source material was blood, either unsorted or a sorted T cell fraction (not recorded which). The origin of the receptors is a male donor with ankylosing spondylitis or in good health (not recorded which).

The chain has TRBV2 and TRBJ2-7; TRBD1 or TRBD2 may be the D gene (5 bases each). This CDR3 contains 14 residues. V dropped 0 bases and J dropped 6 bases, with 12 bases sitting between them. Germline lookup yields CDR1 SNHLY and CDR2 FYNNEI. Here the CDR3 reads CASSEADGAREQYF. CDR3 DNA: TGTGCCAGCAGTGAAGCAGACGGGGCCCGCGAGCAGTACTTC.

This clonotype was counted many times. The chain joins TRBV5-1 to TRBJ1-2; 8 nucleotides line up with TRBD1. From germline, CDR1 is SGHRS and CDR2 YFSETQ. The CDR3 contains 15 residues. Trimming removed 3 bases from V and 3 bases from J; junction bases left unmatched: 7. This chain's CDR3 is CASSSGQGAYYGYTF. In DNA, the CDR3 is TGCGCCAGCAGCTCCGGTCAGGGGGCCTACTATGGCTACACCTTC.

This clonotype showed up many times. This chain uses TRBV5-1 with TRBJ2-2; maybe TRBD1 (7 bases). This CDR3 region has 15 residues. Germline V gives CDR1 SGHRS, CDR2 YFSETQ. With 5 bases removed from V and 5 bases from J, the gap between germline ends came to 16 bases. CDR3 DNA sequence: TGCGCCAGCAGTGGAGGGGGCATGGGAACCGGGGAGCTGTTTTTT. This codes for CASSGGGMGTGELFF.

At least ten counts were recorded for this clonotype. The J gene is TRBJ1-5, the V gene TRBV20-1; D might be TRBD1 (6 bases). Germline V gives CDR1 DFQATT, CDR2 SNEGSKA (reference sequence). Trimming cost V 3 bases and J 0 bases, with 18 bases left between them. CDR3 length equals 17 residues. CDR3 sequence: CSASPGRGGYSNQPQHF. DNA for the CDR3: TGCAGTGCTAGTCCGGGGAGGGGGGGATATAGCAATCAGCCCCAGCATTTT.

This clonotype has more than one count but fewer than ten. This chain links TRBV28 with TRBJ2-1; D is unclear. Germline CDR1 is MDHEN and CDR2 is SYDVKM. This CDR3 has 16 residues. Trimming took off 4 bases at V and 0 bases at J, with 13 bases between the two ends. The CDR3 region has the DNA TGTGCCAGCAGTTACTCGGCTTATTACTCCTACAATGAGCAGTTCTTC. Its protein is CASSYSAYYSYNEQFF.

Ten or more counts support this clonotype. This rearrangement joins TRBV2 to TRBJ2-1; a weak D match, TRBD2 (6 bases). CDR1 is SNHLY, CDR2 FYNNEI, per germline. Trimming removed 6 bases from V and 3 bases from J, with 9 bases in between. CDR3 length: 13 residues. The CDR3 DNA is TGTGCCAGCAGCGGAGGGAGCTACAATGAGCAGTTCTTC. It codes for CASSGGSYNEQFF.

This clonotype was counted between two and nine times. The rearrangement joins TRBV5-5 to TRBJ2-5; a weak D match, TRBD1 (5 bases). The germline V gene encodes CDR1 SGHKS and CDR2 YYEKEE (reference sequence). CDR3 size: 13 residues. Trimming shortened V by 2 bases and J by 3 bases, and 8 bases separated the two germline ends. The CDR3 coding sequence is TGTGCCAGCAGCTTTGAGACAGAAGAGACCCAGTACTTC. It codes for CASSFETEETQYF. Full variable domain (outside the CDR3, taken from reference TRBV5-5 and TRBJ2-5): DAGVTQSPTHLIKTRGQQVTLRCSPISGHKSVSWYQQVLGQGPQFIFQYYEKEERGRGNFPDRFSARQFPNYSSELNVNALLLGDSALYLCASSFETEETQYFGPGTRLLVL.

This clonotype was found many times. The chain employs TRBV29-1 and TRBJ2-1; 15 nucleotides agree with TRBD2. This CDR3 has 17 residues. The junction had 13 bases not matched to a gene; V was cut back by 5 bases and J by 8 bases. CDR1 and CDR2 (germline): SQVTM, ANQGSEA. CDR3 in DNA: TGCAGCGTTCAGCTAGGGACTAGCGGGAGGTTATCCGATGAGCAGTTCTTC. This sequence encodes CSVQLGTSGRLSDEQFF.

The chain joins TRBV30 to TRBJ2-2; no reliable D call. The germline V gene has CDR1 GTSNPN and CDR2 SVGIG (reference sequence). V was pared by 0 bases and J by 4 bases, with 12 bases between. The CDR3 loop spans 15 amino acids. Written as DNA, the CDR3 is TGTGCCTGGAGTGTTCTGGGTCGCGTCACCGGGGAGCTGTTTTTT. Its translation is CAWSVLGRVTGELFF.

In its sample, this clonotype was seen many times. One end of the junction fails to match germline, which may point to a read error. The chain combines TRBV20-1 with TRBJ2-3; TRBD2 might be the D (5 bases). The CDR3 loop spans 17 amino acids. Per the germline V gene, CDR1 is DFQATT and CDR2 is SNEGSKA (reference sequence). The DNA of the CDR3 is TGCTGTGCTAGAGCCCCTCCGGCGGGCCCTAGCACAGATACGCAGTATTTT. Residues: CCARAPPAGPSTDTQYF.

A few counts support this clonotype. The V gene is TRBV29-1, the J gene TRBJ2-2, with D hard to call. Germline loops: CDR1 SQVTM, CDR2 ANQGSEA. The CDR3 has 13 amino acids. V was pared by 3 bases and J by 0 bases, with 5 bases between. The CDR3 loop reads CSVDASNTGELFF. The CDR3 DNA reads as TGCAGCGTTGACGCCTCGAACACCGGGGAGCTGTTTTTT.

This CDR3 reads CSVAPDRLAGGEQFF. Written as DNA, the CDR3 is TGCAGCGTTGCCCCCGACCGACTAGCGGGAGGGGAGCAGTTCTTC. This chain uses TRBV29-1 with TRBJ2-1; 14 nucleotides agree with TRBD2. Germline CDR1 SQVTM, CDR2 ANQGSEA. The CDR3 contains 15 residues. J was trimmed by 10 bases and V by 4 bases; bases with no gene match: 9.

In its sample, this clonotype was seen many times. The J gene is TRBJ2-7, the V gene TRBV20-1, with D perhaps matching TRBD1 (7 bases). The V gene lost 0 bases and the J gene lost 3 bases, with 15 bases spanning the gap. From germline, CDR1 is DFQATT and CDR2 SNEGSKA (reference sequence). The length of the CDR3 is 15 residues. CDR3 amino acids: CSARDAGQMHYEQYF. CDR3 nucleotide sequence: TGCAGTGCTAGAGATGCGGGACAGATGCACTACGAGCAGTACTTC.

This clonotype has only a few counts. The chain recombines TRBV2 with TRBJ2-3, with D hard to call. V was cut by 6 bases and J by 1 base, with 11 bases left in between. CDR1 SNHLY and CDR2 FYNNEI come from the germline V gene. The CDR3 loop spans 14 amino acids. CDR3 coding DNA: TGTGCCAGCAGGATTGCGTCCGGCACAGATACGCAGTATTTT. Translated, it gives CASRIASGTDTQYF.

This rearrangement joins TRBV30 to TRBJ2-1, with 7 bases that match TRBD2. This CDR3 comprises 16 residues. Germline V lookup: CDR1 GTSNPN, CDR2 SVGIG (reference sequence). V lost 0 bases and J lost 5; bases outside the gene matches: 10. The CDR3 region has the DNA TGTGCCTGGAGTGTACAAGTGGGAGGGCCTGACAATGAGCAGTTCTTC. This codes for CAWSVQVGGPDNEQFF.

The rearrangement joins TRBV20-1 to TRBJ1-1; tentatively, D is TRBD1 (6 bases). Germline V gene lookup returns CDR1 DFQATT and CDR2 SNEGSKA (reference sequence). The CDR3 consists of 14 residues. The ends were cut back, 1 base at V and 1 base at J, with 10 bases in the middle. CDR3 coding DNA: TGCAGTGCTAGAGTTGTGACAGGGAACACTGAAGCTTTCTTT. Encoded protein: CSARVVTGNTEAFF.

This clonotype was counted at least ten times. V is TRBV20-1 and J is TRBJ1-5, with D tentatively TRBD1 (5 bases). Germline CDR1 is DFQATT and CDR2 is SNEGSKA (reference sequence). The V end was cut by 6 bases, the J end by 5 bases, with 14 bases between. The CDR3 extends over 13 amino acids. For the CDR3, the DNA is TGCAGTGCGGGAAGGGGAGGGTATCAGCCCCAGCATTTT. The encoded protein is CSAGRGGYQPQHF.

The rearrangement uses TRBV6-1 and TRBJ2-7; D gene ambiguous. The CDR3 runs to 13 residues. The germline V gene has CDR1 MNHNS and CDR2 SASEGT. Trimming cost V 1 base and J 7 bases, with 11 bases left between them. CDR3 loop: CASSEGSEWEQYF. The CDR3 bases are TGTGCCAGCAGTGAAGGGTCAGAGTGGGAGCAGTACTTC.